The 26 T cell receptor beta chains given below trace back to one sample, sequenced in a study of T-cell reconstitution after alpha-beta-depleted transplantation in children. Study-wide results and limits: Among T cells one year after transplant, newly produced cells accounted for most counts and diversity.

Molecular barcoding with unique molecular identifiers was used for the TCRbeta library. Via MiXCR, TCRdb re-called the PCR reads, giving one row per CDR3 protein. The data show about 300,000 distinct CDR3 sequences, less than 9.5% seen once. Antigens of these TCRs are unknown. The specimen was peripheral blood, collected 360 days after TCRalphabeta/CD19-depleted stem cell transplant. The origin of the receptors is a female patient between 2 and 15 years old who had a stem cell transplant for Fanconi anemia, so the T cells may come from the graft donor.

This chain links TRBV5-4 with TRBJ2-5; 9 nucleotides align to TRBD2. The CDR3 extends over 15 amino acids. In germline, CDR1 is SGHNT, CDR2 YYREEE (reference sequence). With V trimmed by 2 bases and J by 2 bases, 4 bases remained unmatched. For the CDR3, the DNA is TGTGCCAGCAGCTTTAGCGGGGGAGTACAAGAGACCCAGTACTTC. The encoded protein is CASSFSGGVQETQYF.

V is TRBV10-3 and J is TRBJ1-1; TRBD1 agrees at 10 bases. Germline V lookup: CDR1 ENHRY, CDR2 SYGVKD. The V and J ends lost 4 bases and 2 bases, in that order; junction bases with no gene match: 4. The CDR3 is 15 amino acids. The CDR3 here is CAISGLTGGNTEAFF. The CDR3 nucleotides read TGTGCCATCAGTGGATTGACAGGGGGCAACACTGAAGCTTTCTTT.

This clonotype occurred a few times. The chain is built from TRBV20-1 and TRBJ2-5; 9 nucleotides align to TRBD1. The CDR3 is 14 amino acids. Germline lookup yields CDR1 DFQATT and CDR2 SNEGSKA (reference sequence). After removal of 5 bases from V and 2 bases from J, the junction contained 6 bases not matched to a gene. CDR3 sequence: CSAFTGTGQETQYF. In DNA form, the CDR3 reads TGCAGTGCTTTCACCGGGACAGGGCAAGAGACCCAGTACTTC.

This clonotype appeared many times. The chain couples TRBV5-1 to TRBJ2-5; the D is unclear. Germline V gene sequence: CDR1 SGHRS, CDR2 YFSETQ. The CDR3 spans 12 residues. V lost 0 bases and J lost 4, with 4 bases in between. CDR3 in DNA: TGCGCCAGCAGCTTGGAGGGAGAGACCCAGTACTTC. Translating gives CASSLEGETQYF.

This clonotype came up many times. The rearrangement uses TRBV5-5 and TRBJ2-1, with 10 bases lining up with TRBD1. V shed 4 bases and J 6 bases; nucleotides not matched to a gene: 7. This CDR3 has 15 residues. Germline V gene sequence: CDR1 SGHKS, CDR2 YYEKEE (reference sequence). The CDR3 loop reads CASSRGQGVFNEQFF. Here the CDR3 DNA reads TGTGCCAGCAGCCGCGGACAGGGGGTGTTCAATGAGCAGTTCTTC.

This clonotype has ten or more counts. This chain uses TRBV20-1 with TRBJ2-7, with 7 bases fitting TRBD2. Germline CDR1 reads DFQATT; CDR2 reads SNEGSKA (reference sequence). The CDR3 has 13 amino acids. J gave up 4 bases and V 5 bases, and 8 bases lay outside the gene matches. DNA of the CDR3: TGCAGTGCTGGTAGGACTAGACGGTACGAGCAGTACTTC. Its protein is CSAGRTRRYEQYF.

This clonotype has at least ten counts. This rearrangement joins TRBV20-1 to TRBJ1-1; tentative D call: TRBD1 (6 bases). Germline CDR1 DFQATT, CDR2 SNEGSKA (reference sequence). V lost 4 bases and J lost 2, with 11 bases in between. This CDR3 has 13 residues. The CDR3 nucleotides are TGCAGTGCTACCGGGACAAAAAACACTGAAGCTTTCTTT. Amino acid sequence: CSATGTKNTEAFF.

This clonotype was counted only a few times. This chain uses TRBV2 with TRBJ1-1; a possible D gene is TRBD1 (6 bases). The CDR3 is made up of 13 amino acids. V gave up 9 bases and J gave up 7 bases, with 18 bases separating them. Looked up from germline, CDR1 is SNHLY and CDR2 is FYNNEI. CDR3 DNA: TGTGCCAGTACACCAACAGGGCGTGGTGAAGCTTTCTTT. Translation gives CASTPTGRGEAFF.

Concerning this clonotype itself: It may be a read error: a sequence one base away is much more abundant. The chain is built from TRBV2 and TRBJ2-1; weak D call: TRBD2 (5 bases). CDR3 size: 15 residues. The ends were cut back, 5 bases at V and 0 bases at J, with 11 bases in the middle. Looked up from germline, CDR1 is SNHLY and CDR2 is FYNNEI. CDR3 sequence reads: CASSPAVGSYNEQFF. Written as DNA, the CDR3 is TGTGCCAGCAGTCCAGCGGTGGGCTCCTACAATGAGCAGTTCTTC. Together with reference TRBV2 and TRBJ2-1, the CDR3 gives the full variable domain: EPEVTQTPSHQVTQMGQEVILRCVPISNHLYFYWYRQILGQKVEFLVSFYNNEISEKSEIFDDQFSVERPDGSNFTLKIRSTKLEDSAMYFCASSPAVGSYNEQFFGPGTRLTVL.

The chain links TRBV20-1 to TRBJ1-5; 9 bases are a match to TRBD1. J lost 2 bases, V lost 0 bases, and 8 bases had no gene match. This CDR3 has 17 amino acids. Germline CDR1 is DFQATT and CDR2 is SNEGSKA (reference sequence). CDR3 sequence reads: CSARDSGTGTRNQPQHF. As DNA, the CDR3 is TGCAGTGCTAGAGATTCCGGGACAGGGACCCGCAATCAGCCCCAGCATTTT.

This clonotype has a count of ten or more. The CDR3 protein is CASSGEGTQYF. DNA for the CDR3: TGTGCCAGCTCCGGGGAAGGTACGCAGTATTTT. V gene TRBV28 combines with J gene TRBJ2-3, with D tentatively TRBD2 (5 bases). Germline V gene data show CDR1 as MDHEN and CDR2 as SYDVKM. CDR3 size: 11 residues. Trimming stripped 8 bases from V and 8 bases from J, with 11 bases between.

This clonotype was found many times. The genes are TRBV5-1 and TRBJ2-1; D may be TRBD1 (6 bases). Germline V gene sequence: CDR1 SGHRS, CDR2 YFSETQ. The CDR3 is 15 amino acids. The ends were cut back, 2 bases at V and 5 bases at J, with 14 bases in the middle. CDR3 bases: TGCGCCAGCAGCTTTACCGGGACACCCCACAATGAGCAGTTCTTC. It codes for CASSFTGTPHNEQFF. Full variable domain (rest looked up from reference TRBV5-1 and TRBJ2-1): KAGVTQTPRYLIKTRGQQVTLSCSPISGHRSVSWYQQTPGQGLQFLFEYFSETQRNKGNFPGRFSGRQFSNSRSEMNVSTLELGDSALYLCASSFTGTPHNEQFFGPGTRLTVL.

The chain joins TRBV5-1 to TRBJ1-5; 9 bases agree with TRBD1. V lost 3 bases and J lost 4; bases outside the gene matches: 5. Germline assignment: CDR1 SGHRS and CDR2 YFSETQ. The CDR3 is 15 amino acids. The chain's CDR3 is CASSSSGTGNQPQHF. CDR3 sequence (DNA): TGCGCCAGCAGCTCCTCCGGGACAGGGAATCAGCCCCAGCATTTT.

The table lists this clonotype with many counts. The chain combines TRBV9 with TRBJ2-1; D ambiguous. CDR1 is SGDLS and CDR2 is YYNGEE in the germline V gene. V was cut by 0 bases and J by 1 base, with 8 bases left in between. The CDR3 covers 15 residues. The CDR3 sequence: CASSVGGESYNEQFF. As DNA, the CDR3 is TGTGCCAGCAGCGTAGGTGGGGAATCCTACAATGAGCAGTTCTTC.

This clonotype was counted ten times or more. The rearrangement links TRBV10-3 to TRBJ2-7, with TRBD1 identical over 9 bases. Losses at the gene ends were 3 bases for V and 5 bases for J; bases not matched to a gene: 5. The germline gives CDR1 ENHRY, CDR2 SYGVKD. The CDR3 covers 14 residues. The CDR3 reads CAISEWDRDHEQYF. Here the CDR3 DNA reads TGTGCCATCAGTGAATGGGACAGGGACCACGAGCAGTACTTC.

Ten or more counts support this clonotype. The chain is built from TRBV20-1 and TRBJ1-2, with TRBD1 identical over 7 bases. This CDR3 comprises 15 residues. CDR1 DFQATT and CDR2 SNEGSKA come from the germline V gene (reference sequence). The V segment lost 0 bases and the J segment 0 bases; nucleotides outside the gene matches: 4. The CDR3 DNA sequence: TGCAGTGCTAGAGAATTAACAGGGGCTAACTATGGCTACACCTTC. Translating gives CSARELTGANYGYTF.

This clonotype was detected once. The V call is TRBV20-1, the J call TRBJ2-7; unclear D gene. Germline CDR1 reads DFQATT; CDR2 reads SNEGSKA (reference sequence). The CDR3 covers 16 residues. The V end lost 3 bases, the J end lost 1 base, and 19 bases lay between the germline ends. The CDR3 sequence: CSARSSETLRSYEQYF. The CDR3 bases are TGCAGTGCTAGGAGTAGTGAAACCTTAAGGTCCTACGAGCAGTACTTC.

This clonotype was seen many times. The chain is built from TRBV3-1 and TRBJ2-7; D is undetermined. Germline CDR1 LGHDT, CDR2 YNNKEL (reference sequence). V shed 0 bases and J shed 3 bases, with 3 bases lying between them. The CDR3 runs 12 residues. For the CDR3, the DNA is TGTGCCAGCAGCCAAGAGGGCTACGAGCAGTACTTC. Protein product: CASSQEGYEQYF.

This clonotype was picked up many times. The chain recombines TRBV6-1 with TRBJ1-4; tentatively, D is TRBD1 (5 bases). V gave up 6 bases and J gave up 7 bases, with 18 bases separating them. Germline V CDR1 and CDR2: MNHNS, SASEGT. This CDR3 has 15 residues. The CDR3 reads CASRRSGTGTEKLFF. CDR3 in DNA: TGTGCCAGCAGACGCTCAGGGACGGGAACTGAAAAACTGTTTTTT.

This clonotype occurred many times. The chain links TRBV12-3 or TRBV12-4 to TRBJ1-3, with D tentatively TRBD1 (5 bases). The CDR3 has 13 amino acids. The germline V and J ends were trimmed by 8 bases and 7 bases, with 15 bases remaining between them. CDR3 region: CASGATAKNTIYF. The CDR3 nucleotides read TGTGCCAGCGGGGCAACCGCGAAGAACACCATATATTTT.

This clonotype came up many times. The chain recombines TRBV29-1 with TRBJ2-3; D is possibly TRBD2 (5 bases). Germline lookup yields CDR1 SQVTM and CDR2 ANQGSEA. The V end lost 7 bases, the J end lost 0 bases, and 8 bases lay between the germline ends. CDR3 size: 12 residues. The CDR3 DNA reads TGCAGCGGGGAGATTAGCACAGATACGCAGTATTTT. This encodes CSGEISTDTQYF.

This sequence joins TRBV4-2 and TRBJ2-1; D possibly corresponds to TRBD1 (5 bases). The length of the CDR3 is 15 residues. Germline V gene sequence: CDR1 LGHNA, CDR2 YNFKEQ. V was pared by 4 bases and J by 5 bases, with 15 bases between. This CDR3 reads CASSPSTVGDNEQFF. CDR3 DNA sequence: TGTGCCAGCAGCCCCTCGACCGTAGGGGACAATGAGCAGTTCTTC.

In its sample, this clonotype was seen many times. The rearrangement links TRBV28 to TRBJ2-3, with a possible D match to TRBD1 (5 bases). The germline V gene encodes CDR1 MDHEN and CDR2 SYDVKM. The CDR3 has 14 residues. The V end lost 1 base, the J end lost 5 bases, and 10 bases lay between the germline ends. The CDR3 coding sequence is TGTGCCAGCAGTTTATTCAGGGCCCTAGATACGCAGTATTTT. Its translation: CASSLFRALDTQYF.

The V and J genes are TRBV2 and TRBJ2-1; TRBD1 matches 7 bases. V gave up 6 bases and J gave up 0 bases; unmatched junction bases: 8. CDR3 length equals 16 residues. Germline lookup yields CDR1 SNHLY and CDR2 FYNNEI. Written as DNA, the CDR3 is TGTGCCAGCAGGCATCGACAGGGAAGCTCCTACAATGAGCAGTTCTTC. This sequence encodes CASRHRQGSSYNEQFF.

As concerns this clonotype: The CDR3 carries no conserved terminal phenylalanine or tryptophan, so it likely arises from a read error. The chain carries TRBV6-4 and TRBJ2-3; 13 nucleotides agree with TRBD2. V was pared by 6 bases and J by 5 bases, with 5 bases of the junction left unmatched. CDR3 length: 15 residues. The germline V gene encodes CDR1 MRHNA and CDR2 SNTAGT. The CDR3 nucleotides are TGTGCCAGCAGCCCACTAGCGGGGGGGCGAGATACGCAGTATTCT. It encodes CASSPLAGGRDTQYS.

This clonotype appeared a few times. This chain connects TRBV6-2 or TRBV6-3 to TRBJ2-3; either TRBD1 or TRBD2 may supply D (6 bases each). Germline V gene data show CDR1 as MNHEY and CDR2 as SVGEGT. The CDR3 runs to 16 residues. V gave up 6 bases and J gave up 3 bases, with 19 bases separating them. The CDR3 spells CASSSSPGALTDTQYF. The CDR3 nucleotides read TGTGCCAGCAGCTCTTCGCCGGGGGCCCTAACAGATACGCAGTATTTT.